The clone carrying this T cell receptor beta chain was picked up a small number of times. The sample carries other DNA sequences with the same CDR3. Sequencing was performed with immunoSEQ multiplex PCR; in TCRdb, only in-frame clones are kept and a portion is missing. The repertoire holds about 190,000 clones, about 90% seen once, with 1.5% to 2% in the top ten. The data are from a study of control samples from healthy donors and cancer patients. CDR3 length: 15 residues. Germline CDR1 and CDR2: SGHRS and YFSETQ. Trimming cost V 0 bases and J 2 bases, with 11 bases left between them. Sample: blood. The TCR sequence derives from a man between 25 and 39 years old in good health. The chain recombines TRBV5-1 with TRBJ1-1; possible D gene TRBD1, 5 bases. The CDR3 DNA sequence: TGCGCCAGCAGCTTGGAGGGGACGGCTAACACTGAAGCTTTCTTT. Protein: CASSLEGTANTEAFF.